This entry is about one T cell receptor beta chain. The germline V gene encodes CDR1 GTSNPN and CDR2 SVGIG (reference sequence). The CDR3 consists of 12 residues. V lost 5 bases and J lost 5; bases outside the gene matches: 6. The data were obtained in a study of blood T cell repertoires in COVID-19. This table comes from immunoSEQ multiplex PCR, and its TCRdb copy is limited to in-frame clones, with some not included. This sample has over 200,000 clones, with around nine tenths found just once. The chain has TRBV30 and TRBJ2-7; 7 bases align to TRBD1. The sequencing sample was made of peripheral blood. This receptor was identified in a man in his 60s who had recovered from COVID-19. Here the CDR3 DNA reads TGTGCCTGGCTCCCGACAGGGCACGAGCAGTACTTC. Residues: CAWLPTGHEQYF.